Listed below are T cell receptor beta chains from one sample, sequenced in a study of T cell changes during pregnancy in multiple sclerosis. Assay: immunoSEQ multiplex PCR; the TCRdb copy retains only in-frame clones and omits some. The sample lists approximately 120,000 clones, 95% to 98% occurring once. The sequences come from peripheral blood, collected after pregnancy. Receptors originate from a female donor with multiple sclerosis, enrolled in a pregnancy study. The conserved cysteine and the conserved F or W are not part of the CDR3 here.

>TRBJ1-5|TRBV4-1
ASSQDRGFQPQH
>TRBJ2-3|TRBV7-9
ASSLVTLAGVVDTQY
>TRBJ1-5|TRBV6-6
ASSWEGTQPQH
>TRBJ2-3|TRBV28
ASSVTTSSTDTQY
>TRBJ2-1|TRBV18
ASSPLETSGGLYNEQF
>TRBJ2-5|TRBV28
APFYPFRETQY
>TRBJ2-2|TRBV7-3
ASSMSGSTGELF
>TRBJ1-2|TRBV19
ASSIGGRVYGYT
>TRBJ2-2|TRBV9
ASSVGRLAGGQGGTGELF
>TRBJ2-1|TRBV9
ASSVTLYNEQF
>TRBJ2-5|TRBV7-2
ASSLGLAGGQETQY
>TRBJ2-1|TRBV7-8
ASSLGGLAASLGDNEQF
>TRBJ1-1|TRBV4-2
ASSQGNGEDEAF
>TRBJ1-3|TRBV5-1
ASSSRTGFSGNTIY
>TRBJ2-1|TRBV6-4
ASSDVAGAPHEQF
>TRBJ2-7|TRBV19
ASSTLGLAGFNEQY
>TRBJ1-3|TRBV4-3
ASSQVPYGAGENTIY
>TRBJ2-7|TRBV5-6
ASSTPTSGSYEQY
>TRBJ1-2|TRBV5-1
ASTPDRGVGYT
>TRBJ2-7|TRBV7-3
ASSLTGGPSYEQY
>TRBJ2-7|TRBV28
ASPHNRDEQY
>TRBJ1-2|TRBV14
ASSPQQGVHYGYT
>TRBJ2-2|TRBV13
ASSYIAGGFFTGELF
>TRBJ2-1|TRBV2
ASREAGGPFNEQF
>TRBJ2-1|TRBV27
ASSFSGRVHEQF
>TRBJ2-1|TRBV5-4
ASSLYGSSYNEQF
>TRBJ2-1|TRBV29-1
SYKAGAGDNEQF
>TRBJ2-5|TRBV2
ASSGFAGGGETQY
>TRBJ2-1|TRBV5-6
ASSLAGGSNEQF
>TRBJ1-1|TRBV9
ASSVLGGGSTEAF
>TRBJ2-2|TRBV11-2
ASSLKRNGELF
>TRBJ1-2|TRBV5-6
ASSFTNLRDKKT